A few counts support the clone carrying this TCR beta chain. This sample was taken from a study of shared clonotypes between healthy human individuals. Sequenced by immunoSEQ multiplex PCR; TCRdb stores in-frame clones only, minus some. There are about 490,000 clones in the sample; approximately 84% occur only once, and roughly 13% lies in the top ten. The clonotype comes from a middle-aged woman in good health. Some clones in this sample may be carry-over from other donors' samples. Sequences were obtained from PBMCs.

CDR3 region: CASSIGPNNEQFF. The CDR3 region has the DNA TGTGCCAGTAGTATCGGACCCAACAATGAGCAGTTCTTC. This chain joins TRBV19 and TRBJ2-1; D unresolved. The CDR3 has 13 amino acids. CDR1 and CDR2 (germline): LNHDA, SQIVND (reference sequence). V dropped 3 bases and J dropped 5 bases, with 8 bases sitting between them.